The present entry profiles one T cell receptor (beta chain) with its context. Its antigen remains undetermined. No quality values exist for individual bases; no much larger clone is one base distant. The data were taken from a study of the immune and genomic landscape of osteosarcoma (dated by TCRdb to 2019 to 2021). Study-wide context: A total of around 47 pediatric and adult patients with high-grade osteosarcoma made up the overall cohort, and the median age at diagnosis was roughly 27 years (range roughly 5-85). Each of a few patients provided a couple of samples from the same tumor site. Patients in the overall cohort were roughly 56% male, and roughly 77% presented with localized disease at diagnosis. The cohort was enriched for poor-risk disease, as unfavorable pathologic response to standard therapy was shown in 73% of the cohort and over 65% of the cohort were deceased. The goal of the study was to explain why immune checkpoint inhibitors have shown limited clinical activity in osteosarcoma. To define immunogenic potential, the study profiled osteosarcoma specimens using whole genome, RNA and T-cell receptor sequencing along with immunohistochemistry and reverse phase protein arrays. TCR sequencing results were integrated with transcriptome, protein array and immunostaining data to characterize the osteosarcoma immunogenomic landscape. Paper-wide results and their limitations: The clonality benchmarks were taken from external normal skin and healthy peripheral blood data instead of from matched normal tissue. Higher TCR productive clonality was observed in the immune-hot C3 cluster than in the cold C1 cluster, although TCR productive clonality remained low overall. Along with the frozen tumor specimens, matched blood was collected from just two patients. In five cases a single hyperexpanded clone dominated the repertoire, and each of those five cases had fewer than 100 T-cell clonotypes. Overall, productive TCR clonality was low, with a mean of 0.09 and a maximum of 0.3, which suggests limited clonal expansion of T cells. Sample size was not determined by any statistical method, because osteosarcoma is rare and every possible sample was collected.

The ImmunoSEQ Assay (Adaptive Biotechnologies) was used to immunosequence the CDR3 regions of the TCR beta chain. In the paper's pipeline: TCRB rearrangements, read counts, read proportions and gene usage were exported through the ImmunoSEQ Analyzer platform. T-cell clonality was computed as 1 minus Pielou's evenness on productive rearrangements. In the clonal space homeostasis analysis, clonotypes were grouped as rare, small, medium, large or hyperexpanded (0.01 to 1 of the repertoire). TCR productive clonality was compared across immune clusters C1, C2 and C3 using the Wilcoxon rank sum test. Drawn from immuneACCESS, this table holds only the in-frame rearrangements with V and J called that TCRdb kept. Clones are partly lost; checked studies trace under half to an unresolved V gene and leave the rest unexplained. The D gene and trimming were derived from the DNA, and the V and J assignments and clone size from that table. This sample has fewer than 3,500 clones in its table, and roughly 80% of those were observed once. The ten most abundant clones make up about 9.9% of the sample.

The tumors sampled were post-treatment primary, local recurrence and metastasis specimens taken from patients with a poor prognosis. The metastasis specimens were resected osteosarcoma lung metastases that had been frozen. The CDR3 holds 13 amino acids from the cysteine to the phenylalanine. Of all the DNA, just the CDR3 is kept, 39 bases in frame from base 1. Sequences LNHDA (CDR1) and SQIVND (CDR2) are obtained from the germline V gene (reference sequence). Trimming removed 5 bases from V and 4 bases from J, leaving 8 bases between the germline ends. This receptor was taken from a woman aged 18-30 years with osteosarcoma. The age is the age at diagnosis. This sequence uses TRBV19 and TRBJ2-2; no D segment can be confidently identified. Specimen: metastatic tumor tissue from the lung. The cell subset or site label corresponds to: lung metastasis of osteosarcoma. The DNA reads as follows: TGTGCCAGTAGTCCAAGGCTCACCGGGGAGCTGTTTTTT. Protein translation: CASSPRLTGELFF. The CDR3 plus the reference TRBV19 and TRBJ2-2 genes for the other parts give the full variable domain: DGGITQSPKYLFRKEGQNVTLSCEQNLNHDAMYWYRQDPGQGLRLIYYSQIVNDFQKGDIAEGYSVSREKKESFPLTVTSAQKNPTAFYLCASSPRLTGELFFGEGSRLTVL.